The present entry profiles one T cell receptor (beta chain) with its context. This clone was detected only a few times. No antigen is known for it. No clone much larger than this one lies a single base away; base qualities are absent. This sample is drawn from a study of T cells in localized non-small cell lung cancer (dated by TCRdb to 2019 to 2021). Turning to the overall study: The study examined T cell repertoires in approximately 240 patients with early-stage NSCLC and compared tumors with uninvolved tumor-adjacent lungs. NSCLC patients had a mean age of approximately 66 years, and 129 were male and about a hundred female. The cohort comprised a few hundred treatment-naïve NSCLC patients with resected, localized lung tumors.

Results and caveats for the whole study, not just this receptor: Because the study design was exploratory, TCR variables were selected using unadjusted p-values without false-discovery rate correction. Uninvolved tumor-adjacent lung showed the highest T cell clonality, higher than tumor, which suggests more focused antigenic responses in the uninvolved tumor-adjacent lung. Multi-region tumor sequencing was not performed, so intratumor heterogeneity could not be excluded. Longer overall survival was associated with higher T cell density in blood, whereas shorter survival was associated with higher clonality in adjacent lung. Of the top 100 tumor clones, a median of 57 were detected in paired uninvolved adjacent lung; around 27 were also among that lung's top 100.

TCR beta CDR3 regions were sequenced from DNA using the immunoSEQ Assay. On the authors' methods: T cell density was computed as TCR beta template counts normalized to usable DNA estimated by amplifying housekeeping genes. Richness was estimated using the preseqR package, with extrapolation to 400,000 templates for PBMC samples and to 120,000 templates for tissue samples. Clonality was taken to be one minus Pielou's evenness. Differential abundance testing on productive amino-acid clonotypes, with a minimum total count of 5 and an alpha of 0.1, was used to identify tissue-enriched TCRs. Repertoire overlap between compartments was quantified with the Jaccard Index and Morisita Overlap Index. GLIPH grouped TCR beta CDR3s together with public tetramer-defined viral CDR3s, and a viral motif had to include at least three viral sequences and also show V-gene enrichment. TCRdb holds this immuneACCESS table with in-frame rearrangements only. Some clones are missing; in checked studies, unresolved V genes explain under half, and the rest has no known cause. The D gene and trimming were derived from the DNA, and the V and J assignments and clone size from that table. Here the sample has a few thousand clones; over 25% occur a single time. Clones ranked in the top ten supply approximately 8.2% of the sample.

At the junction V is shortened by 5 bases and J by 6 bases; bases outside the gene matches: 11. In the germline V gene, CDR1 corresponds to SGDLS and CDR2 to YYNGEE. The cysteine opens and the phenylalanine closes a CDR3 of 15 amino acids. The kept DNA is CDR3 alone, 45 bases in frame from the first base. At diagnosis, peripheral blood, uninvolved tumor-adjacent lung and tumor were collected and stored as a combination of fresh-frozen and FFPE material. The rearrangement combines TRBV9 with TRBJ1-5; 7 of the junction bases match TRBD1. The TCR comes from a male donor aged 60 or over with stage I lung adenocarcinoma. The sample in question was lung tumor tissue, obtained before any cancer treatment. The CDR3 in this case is CASSEDSTGTQPQHF. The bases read TGTGCCAGCAGTGAAGATTCGACAGGGACTCAGCCCCAGCATTTT.